This entry concerns a single TCR beta chain. This specimen comes from a study of radiation and T cells in renal cell carcinoma. The trim removed 0 bases at V and 5 bases at J, leaving 2 bases unmatched. Per germline, CDR1 SGHRS and CDR2 YFSETQ. The CDR3 contains 14 residues. This sample's time point: blood 4 weeks post-SBRT, at nephrectomy. Described treatment: 15 Gy SBRT to primary tumor, nephrectomy 4 weeks later. The table came from immunoSEQ multiplex PCR; TCRdb's copy has only in-frame clones and leaves some out. Altogether 130,000 to 150,000 clones are present, approximately 86% being singletons, with the ten largest covering 15% to 20%.

Material: blood, obtained from a patient whose treatment included radiotherapy and nephrectomy. This chain links TRBV5-1 with TRBJ2-1; TRBD2 aligns across 7 bases. The TCR originated in a woman aged 50 to 60 with renal cell carcinoma. The CDR3 DNA reads as TGCGCCAGCAGCTTGGTGGCGGGAGACAATGAGCAGTTCTTC. As protein: CASSLVAGDNEQFF.